This TCR beta chain was profiled in a study of blood T cell repertoires in COVID-19. TCRdb's copy holds only in-frame clones and misses some; the assay was immunoSEQ multiplex PCR. This table holds approximately 150,000 clones, about 88% found once. The cohort comprised adults aged roughly 18 to 90 years residing in 20 to 25 US areas. Allocation to cohorts depended on clinical history reported by the participants. In this sample, this clone turned up a few times. The TCR comes from a man aged 40-49 years with acute COVID-19. Sequenced material: PBMCs or T cells enriched from blood (not recorded which).

CDR3: CASSLSLQGAEEKLFF. The CDR3 bases are TGTGCCAGCAGCCTCAGCCTCCAGGGGGCAGAGGAAAAACTGTTTTTT. This rearrangement joins TRBV9 to TRBJ1-4; TRBD1 matches at 8 bases. This CDR3 contains 16 residues. CDR1 and CDR2 from the germline V gene are SGDLS and YYNGEE. Trimming cost V 4 bases and J 8 bases; bases outside gene matches: 13.